This entry lists 29 T cell receptor beta chains sequenced from one sample in a study of cytomegalovirus exposure and HLA in healthy donors (dated by TCRdb to between 2016 and 2019). Libraries were prepared through the immunoSEQ multiplex PCR assay. TCRdb's version of the immuneACCESS table is confined to in-frame rearrangements and falls short of the full clone set. An unresolved V gene accounts for under half of the shortfall where checked; the remainder is of unknown origin. The sample profile shows 95,000 to 150,000 clones; over 75% of them were found once. The ten top clones hold under 6.5% of the sample. The material sequenced was PBMCs. The receptors originated from a woman aged 18-29 years in good health and CMV-seropositive.

The chain uses TRBV11-3 and TRBJ2-7, with 14 bases aligning to TRBD2. The germline V gene encodes CDR1 SGHNT and CDR2 YENEEA. V dropped 5 bases and J dropped 6; count of bases not matched to a gene: 15. The length of the CDR3 is 18 residues. The CDR3 DNA follows: TGTGCCAGCAGCACACGACTAGCGGGGGGGCTATTAATAGGCGAGCAGTACTTC. Its protein is CASSTRLAGGLLIGEQYF.

The chain is built from TRBV2 and TRBJ1-1; D unresolved. This CDR3 region has 13 residues. The germline CDR1 and CDR2 sequences are SNHLY and FYNNEI. The ends were cut back, 6 bases at V and 1 base at J, with 9 bases in the middle. The CDR3 bases are TGTGCCAGCAGAACAACCGAGAACACTGAAGCTTTCTTT. Protein: CASRTTENTEAFF.

The chain uses TRBV6-5 and TRBJ1-1, with D possibly being TRBD1 (6 bases). V was clipped by 2 bases and J by 1 base, with 14 bases between them. Germline-derived CDR1 and CDR2 are MNHEY and SVGAGI. This CDR3 contains 16 residues. The CDR3 nucleotides are TGTGCCAGCAGTTACCAACAGGGTAGGCCGAACACTGAAGCTTTCTTT. The encoded protein is CASSYQQGRPNTEAFF.

The sample holds many counts of this clone. Additional DNA sequences in this sample encode the identical CDR3. The chain recombines TRBV10-1 with TRBJ2-7; unclear D gene. Germline V gene lookup returns CDR1 WNHNN and CDR2 SYGVQD (reference sequence). This CDR3 comprises 13 residues. V gave up 2 bases and J gave up 1 base, with 6 bases separating them. The CDR3 loop is CASSEGSSYEQYF. DNA for the CDR3: TGCGCCAGCAGTGAGGGTAGTTCCTACGAGCAGTACTTC.

The V call is TRBV6-6, the J call TRBJ2-7; TRBD1 matches at 8 bases. Germline trimming cut 1 base from V and 7 bases from J; bases unmatched to any gene: 12. Germline V gene data show CDR1 as MNHNY and CDR2 as SVGAGI (reference sequence). This CDR3 has 16 amino acids. The CDR3 coding sequence is TGTGCCAGCAGTTACTTGAACAGGGGGACCGAGGGGGAGCAGTACTTC. As protein: CASSYLNRGTEGEQYF.

This rearrangement joins TRBV2 to TRBJ1-1; TRBD1 agrees at 9 bases. CDR1 SNHLY and CDR2 FYNNEI come from the germline V gene. V gave up 5 bases and J gave up 7 bases; unmatched junction bases: 2. The CDR3 runs to 12 residues. CDR3 residues: CASSPGQGEAFF. The CDR3 region has the DNA TGTGCCAGCAGTCCGGGACAGGGTGAAGCTTTCTTT.

The V and J genes are TRBV5-1 and TRBJ1-2; 11 bases fit TRBD1. The CDR3 length is 15 residues. Germline trimming cut 2 bases from V and 8 bases from J; bases unmatched to any gene: 8. Per germline, CDR1 SGHRS and CDR2 YFSETQ. The CDR3 DNA reads as TGCGCCAGCAGCTTTGGAGGGACAGGGGGAGAGGGCTACACCTTC. Translated, it gives CASSFGGTGGEGYTF. The full variable domain, with the rest looked up from reference TRBV5-1 and TRBJ1-2, is KAGVTQTPRYLIKTRGQQVTLSCSPISGHRSVSWYQQTPGQGLQFLFEYFSETQRNKGNFPGRFSGRQFSNSRSEMNVSTLELGDSALYLCASSFGGTGGEGYTFGSGTRLTVV.

Notes on this clone: One end of the junction fails to match germline, which may point to a read error. V and J are TRBV6-1 and TRBJ1-2; no clear D gene. Germline V lookup: CDR1 MNHNS, CDR2 SASEGT. CDR3 size: 11 residues. CDR3 DNA sequence: TGTGCCAGCAGTGAAAGTACAGCCGGCCTCTTC. Its protein is CASSESTAGLF.

This clone occurred a few times. The chain is built from TRBV11-3 and TRBJ2-5; 7 positions agree with TRBD1. The germline V gene has CDR1 SGHNT and CDR2 YENEEA. V lost 5 bases and J lost 2; bases outside the gene matches: 8. CDR3 size: 15 residues. The CDR3 spells CASSPPRDRQETQYF. The CDR3 DNA sequence: TGTGCCAGCAGCCCCCCCCGGGACAGACAAGAGACCCAGTACTTC.

The V and J genes are TRBV18 and TRBJ1-1; 9 nucleotides match TRBD1. CDR3 length equals 14 residues. Germline CDR1 and CDR2: KGHSH and LQKENI. V was clipped by 2 bases and J by 10 bases; unmatched bases: 8. CDR3 amino acids: CASSPDRDRVGAFF. CDR3 sequence (DNA): TGTGCCAGCTCACCAGACCGGGACAGGGTTGGAGCTTTCTTT.

V is TRBV19 and J is TRBJ1-1, with D unclear. Germline CDR1 LNHDA, CDR2 SQIVND (reference sequence). The CDR3 consists of 16 residues. The germline V and J ends were trimmed by 7 bases and 0 bases, with 18 bases remaining between them. CDR3 loop: CASTNPFEGMNTEAFF. The CDR3 DNA reads TGTGCCAGTACCAACCCCTTTGAGGGCATGAACACTGAAGCTTTCTTT. The full variable domain, in which reference TRBV19 and TRBJ1-1 provide the parts outside the CDR3, is DGGITQSPKYLFRKEGQNVTLSCEQNLNHDAMYWYRQDPGQGLRLIYYSQIVNDFQKGDIAEGYSVSREKKESFPLTVTSAQKNPTAFYLCASTNPFEGMNTEAFFGQGTRLTVV.

J is TRBJ2-3 and V is TRBV5-1; 8 bases map to TRBD2. Germline lookup yields CDR1 SGHRS and CDR2 YFSETQ. This CDR3 region has 15 residues. Losses at the gene ends were 4 bases for V and 2 bases for J; bases not matched to a gene: 6. The CDR3 bases are TGCGCCAGCAGCATTACTAGCGGCCACACAGATACGCAGTATTTT. It encodes CASSITSGHTDTQYF.

This clone has a single count. V usage is TRBV29-1 and J usage is TRBJ1-1, with 7 positions matching TRBD1. The CDR3 is 10 residues long. V trimming: 5 bases; J trimming: 8 bases; junction bases outside the gene matches: 2. Germline V gene data show CDR1 as SQVTM and CDR2 as ANQGSEA. The CDR3 loop reads CSVRDSEAFF. CDR3 coding DNA: TGCAGCGTTCGGGACAGCGAAGCTTTCTTT. The entire variable domain, with the rest obtained from reference TRBV29-1 and TRBJ1-1, is as follows: SAVISQKPSRDICQRGTSLTIQCQVDSQVTMMFWYRQQPGQSLTLIATANQGSEATYESGFVIDKFPISRPNLTFSTLTVSNMSPEDSSIYLCSVRDSEAFFGQGTRLTVV.

The chain couples TRBV5-6 to TRBJ2-7; D is ambiguous. The CDR3 sequence is 13 residues long. Germline CDR1 reads SGHDT; CDR2 reads YYEEEE. V was cut by 3 bases and J by 6 bases, with 13 bases left in between. The chain's CDR3 is CASSSRHSREQYF. CDR3 nucleotide sequence: TGTGCCAGCAGCTCCAGACACTCCCGCGAGCAGTACTTC.

The chain joins TRBV29-1 to TRBJ2-1; possible D gene TRBD2, 6 bases. This CDR3 is built from 12 residues. Germline V gives CDR1 SQVTM, CDR2 ANQGSEA. V was trimmed by 6 bases and J by 7 bases, leaving 13 bases between them. The CDR3 DNA reads TGCAGCGTGGGAGGTCTCGGAAATGAGCAGTTCTTC. It translates to CSVGGLGNEQFF.

The CDR3, as DNA: TGTGCCAGCAGCTCAGGGGGTTCCAGGGGTGGAGAAAAACTGTTTTTT. Its protein is CASSSGGSRGGEKLFF. The chain combines TRBV7-8 with TRBJ1-4; 7 bases fit TRBD1. The CDR3 has 16 residues. CDR1 and CDR2 (germline): SGHVS, FQNEAQ. The J segment lost 8 bases and the V segment lost 4 bases, leaving 13 bases of the junction unmatched.

This chain connects TRBV6-5 to TRBJ1-3, with no clear D. This CDR3 is built from 14 residues. Per germline, CDR1 MNHEY and CDR2 SVGAGI. Trimming shortened V by 5 bases and J by 4 bases, and 12 bases separated the two germline ends. CDR3 protein: CASSREAGGNTIYF. CDR3 nucleotides: TGTGCCAGCAGTCGAGAGGCGGGGGGAAACACCATATATTTT.

This sequence joins TRBV11-2 and TRBJ2-1; 7 nucleotides match TRBD2. The germline V gene has CDR1 SGHAT and CDR2 FQNNGV. The CDR3 sequence is 14 residues long. J gave up 0 bases and V 7 bases, and 3 bases lay outside the gene matches. In DNA, the CDR3 is TGTGCCAGCAAAGCGGGATTCTCCTACAATGAGCAGTTCTTC. It is translated as CASKAGFSYNEQFF.

V gene TRBV19 combines with J gene TRBJ1-4, with TRBD1 as a possible D gene (5 bases). The CDR3 is made up of 18 amino acids. V was cut by 5 bases and J by 5 bases, with 24 bases left in between. Looked up from germline, CDR1 is LNHDA and CDR2 is SQIVND (reference sequence). The DNA of the CDR3 is TGTGCCAGTAGTTCAACCACGGGGGAGGGACTACCAAATGAAAAACTGTTTTTT. This encodes CASSSTTGEGLPNEKLFF. Full variable domain (outside the CDR3, taken from reference TRBV19 and TRBJ1-4): DGGITQSPKYLFRKEGQNVTLSCEQNLNHDAMYWYRQDPGQGLRLIYYSQIVNDFQKGDIAEGYSVSREKKESFPLTVTSAQKNPTAFYLCASSSTTGEGLPNEKLFFGSGTQLSVL.

The chain has TRBV13 and TRBJ2-3, with TRBD2 matching over 11 bases. Germline lookup yields CDR1 PRHDT and CDR2 FYEKMQ (reference sequence). V gave up 6 bases and J gave up 3 bases; unmatched junction bases: 5. This CDR3 has 15 residues. CDR3 DNA: TGTGCCAGCAGAGGCACTAGCGGGGGAACAGATACGCAGTATTTT. Translating gives CASRGTSGGTDTQYF.

The chain recombines TRBV7-9 with TRBJ2-7, with D uncertain. Germline loops: CDR1 SEHNR, CDR2 FQNEAQ (reference sequence). CDR3 length: 12 residues. The V and J ends lost 6 bases and 3 bases respectively, with 9 bases between them. For the CDR3, the DNA is TGTGCCAGCAGTCCAGACAACTACGAGCAGTACTTC. The encoded protein is CASSPDNYEQYF.

The V call is TRBV7-2, the J call TRBJ2-5; 10 nucleotides match TRBD1. From germline, CDR1 is SGHTA and CDR2 FQGNSA. V dropped 3 bases and J dropped 2; count of bases not matched to a gene: 0. The CDR3 is made up of 14 amino acids. CDR3 sequence (DNA): TGTGCCAGCAGCTTGGGACAGGGGCAAGAGACCCAGTACTTC. The encoded protein is CASSLGQGQETQYF. The variable domain in full, completed from reference TRBV7-2 and TRBJ2-5, reads GAGVSQSPSNKVTEKGKDVELRCDPISGHTALYWYRQSLGQGLEFLIYFQGNSAPDKSGLPSDRFSAERTGGSVSTLTIQRTQQEDSAVYLCASSLGQGQETQYFGPGTRLLVL.

This clone was detected once. The DNA of the CDR3 is TGTGCCAGTAGCACCCAGACAGGGGTATCCACCGGGGAGCTGTTTTTT. Encoded protein: CASSTQTGVSTGELFF. This chain links TRBV19 with TRBJ2-2; 8 nucleotides match TRBD1. V shed 6 bases and J 4 bases; nucleotides not matched to a gene: 10. This CDR3 is 16 amino acids long. CDR1 is LNHDA, CDR2 SQIVND, per germline (reference sequence).

The chain uses TRBV2 and TRBJ2-1, with D possibly TRBD2 on 6 matching bases. The CDR3 has 14 amino acids. Germline V gene data show CDR1 as SNHLY and CDR2 as FYNNEI. V was cut by 3 bases and J by 9 bases, with 15 bases left in between. CDR3 region: CASSEEGSNREQFF. DNA for the CDR3: TGTGCCAGCAGTGAGGAGGGTTCAAATCGTGAGCAGTTCTTC.

V usage is TRBV27 and J usage is TRBJ2-1; 7 bases are shared with TRBD2. The CDR3 consists of 15 residues. CDR1 and CDR2 from the germline V gene are MNHEY and SMNVEV (reference sequence). With 1 base clipped from V and 5 bases from J, the junction kept 5 bases outside the gene matches. CDR3 region: CASSLFLAENNEQFF. The CDR3 DNA follows: TGTGCCAGCAGTTTATTTCTAGCGGAGAACAATGAGCAGTTCTTC.

The chain is built from TRBV6-6 and TRBJ2-5; D is perhaps TRBD1 (5 bases). V lost 6 bases and J 3 bases, leaving 11 bases between the germline ends. The CDR3 has 13 amino acids. Germline V gene sequence: CDR1 MNHNY, CDR2 SVGAGI (reference sequence). The CDR3 coding sequence is TGTGCCAGCAGCCGACAGTCGAAAGAGACCCAGTACTTC. Its translation: CASSRQSKETQYF.

This clone was seen just once. Here the CDR3 reads CASSSGISYEQYF. The CDR3 bases are TGTGCCAGTTCGTCAGGTATTTCCTACGAGCAGTACTTC. V and J are TRBV19 and TRBJ2-7; D remains ambiguous. Per germline, CDR1 LNHDA and CDR2 SQIVND (reference sequence). Trimming took 8 bases from V and 1 from J, leaving 12 bases between them. There are 13 residues in the CDR3.

This clone was counted between two and nine times. The chain joins TRBV30 to TRBJ1-1; tentatively, D is TRBD1 (6 bases). CDR3 length: 12 residues. Germline assignment: CDR1 GTSNPN and CDR2 SVGIG (reference sequence). The ends were cut back, 0 bases at V and 6 bases at J, with 8 bases in the middle. Here the CDR3 DNA reads TGTGCCTGGAGTGTTCAGGGGTCTGAAGCTTTCTTT. Protein product: CAWSVQGSEAFF.

The V gene is TRBV5-1, the J gene TRBJ2-7; maybe TRBD2 (5 bases). The CDR3 has 15 residues. CDR1 is SGHRS, CDR2 YFSETQ, per germline. Deletions cut 0 bases from V and 0 bases from J, with 10 bases between. The CDR3 is CASSLVPGSSYEQYF. CDR3 in DNA: TGCGCCAGCAGCTTGGTCCCGGGGAGCTCCTACGAGCAGTACTTC.